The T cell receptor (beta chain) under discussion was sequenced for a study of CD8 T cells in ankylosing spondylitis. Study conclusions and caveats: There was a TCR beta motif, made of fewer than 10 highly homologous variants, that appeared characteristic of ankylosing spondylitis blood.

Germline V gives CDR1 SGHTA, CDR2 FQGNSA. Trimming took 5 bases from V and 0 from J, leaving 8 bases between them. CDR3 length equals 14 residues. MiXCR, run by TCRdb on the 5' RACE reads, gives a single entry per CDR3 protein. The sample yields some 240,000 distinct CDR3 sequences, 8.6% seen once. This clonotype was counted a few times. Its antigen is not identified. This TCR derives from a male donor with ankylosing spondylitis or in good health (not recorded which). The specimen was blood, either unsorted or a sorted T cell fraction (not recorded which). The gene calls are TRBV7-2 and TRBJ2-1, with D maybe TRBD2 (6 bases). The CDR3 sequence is CASSGGISYNEQFF. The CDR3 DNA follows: TGTGCCAGCAGCGGCGGGATCTCCTACAATGAGCAGTTCTTC.